What follows describes a single T cell receptor beta chain. Time point noted: 2015-2016 season, 7 days after influenza vaccination. Between about 35 and 110 mL of blood was drawn per time point. The CDR3 length is 15 residues. V gave up 0 bases and J gave up 9 bases; unmatched junction bases: 5. Per the germline V gene, CDR1 is SGHTA and CDR2 is FQGNSA. These data come from a study of follicular helper T cells after annual influenza vaccination. Using immunoSEQ multiplex PCR, the repertoire was profiled, and TCRdb retains in-frame clones only, with some absent. This sample carries 7,000 or so clones, roughly 80% of them seen once, and the ten largest clones take 0.5% to 0.55%.

This specimen was CXCR5- memory CD4+ T cells sorted from blood, taken 7 days after influenza vaccination. V is TRBV7-2 and J is TRBJ1-6; 7 nucleotides agree with TRBD1. The clonotype comes from an adult who received the influenza vaccine. In DNA, the CDR3 is TGTGCCAGCAGCTTAGCGGGCAGGGGGGCTTCACCCCTCCACTTT. Protein sequence: CASSLAGRGASPLHF.